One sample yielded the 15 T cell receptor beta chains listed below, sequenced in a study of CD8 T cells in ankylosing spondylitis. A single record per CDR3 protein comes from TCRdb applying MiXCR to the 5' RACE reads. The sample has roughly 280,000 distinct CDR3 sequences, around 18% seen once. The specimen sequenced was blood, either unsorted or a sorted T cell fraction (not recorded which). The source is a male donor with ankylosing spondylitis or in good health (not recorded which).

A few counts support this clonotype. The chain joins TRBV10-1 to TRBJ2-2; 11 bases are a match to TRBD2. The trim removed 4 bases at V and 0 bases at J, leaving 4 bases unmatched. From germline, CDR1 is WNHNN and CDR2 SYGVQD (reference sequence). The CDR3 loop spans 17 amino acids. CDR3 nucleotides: TGCGCCAGCAGTGGCGGGACTAGCGGAACGAACACCGGGGAGCTGTTTTTT. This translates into CASSGGTSGTNTGELFF.

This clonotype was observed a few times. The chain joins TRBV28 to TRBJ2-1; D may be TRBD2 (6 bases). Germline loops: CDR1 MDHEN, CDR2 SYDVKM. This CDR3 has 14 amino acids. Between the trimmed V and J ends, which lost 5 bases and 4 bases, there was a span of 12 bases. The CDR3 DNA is TGTGCCAGCAGTACATCGGGGGTATACAATGAGCAGTTCTTC. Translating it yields CASSTSGVYNEQFF.

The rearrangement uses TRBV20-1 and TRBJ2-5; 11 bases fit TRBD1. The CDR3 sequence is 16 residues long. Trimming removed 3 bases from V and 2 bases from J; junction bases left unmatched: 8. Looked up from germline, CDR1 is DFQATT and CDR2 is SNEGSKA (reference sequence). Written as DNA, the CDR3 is TGCAGTGCTAGTCGGACAGGGGGCACTTTACAAGAGACCCAGTACTTC. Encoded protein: CSASRTGGTLQETQYF.

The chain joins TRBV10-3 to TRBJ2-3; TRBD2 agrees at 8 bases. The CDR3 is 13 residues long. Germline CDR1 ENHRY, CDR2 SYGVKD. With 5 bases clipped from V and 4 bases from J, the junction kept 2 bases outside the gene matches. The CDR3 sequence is CAISLGGADTQYF. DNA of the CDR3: TGTGCCATCAGTCTCGGGGGGGCAGATACGCAGTATTTT.

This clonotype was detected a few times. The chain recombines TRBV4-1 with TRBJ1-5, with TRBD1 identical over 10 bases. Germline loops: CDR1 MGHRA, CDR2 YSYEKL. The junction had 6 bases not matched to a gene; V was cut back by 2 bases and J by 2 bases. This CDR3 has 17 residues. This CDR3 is CASSQSDRGLGNQPQHF. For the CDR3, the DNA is TGCGCCAGCAGCCAATCCGACAGGGGGCTTGGCAATCAGCCCCAGCATTTT.

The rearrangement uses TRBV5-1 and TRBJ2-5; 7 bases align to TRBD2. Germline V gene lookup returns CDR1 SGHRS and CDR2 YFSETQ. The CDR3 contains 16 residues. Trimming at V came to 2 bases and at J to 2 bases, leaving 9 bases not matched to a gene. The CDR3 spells CASSFLTAGSQETQYF. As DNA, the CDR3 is TGCGCCAGCAGCTTTTTAACAGCGGGGAGTCAAGAGACCCAGTACTTC.

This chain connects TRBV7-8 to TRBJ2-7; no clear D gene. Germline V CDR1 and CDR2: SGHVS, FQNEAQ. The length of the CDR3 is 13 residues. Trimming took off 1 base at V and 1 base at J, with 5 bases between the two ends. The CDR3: CASSLEVSYEQYV. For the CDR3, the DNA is TGTGCCAGCAGCTTAGAAGTATCCTACGAGCAGTACGTC.

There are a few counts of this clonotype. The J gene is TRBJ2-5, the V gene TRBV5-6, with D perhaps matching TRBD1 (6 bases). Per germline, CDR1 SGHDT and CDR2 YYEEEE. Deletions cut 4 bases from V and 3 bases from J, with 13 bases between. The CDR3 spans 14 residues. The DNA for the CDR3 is TGTGCCAGCAGCCCATCGGACAGAAAAGAGACCCAGTACTTC. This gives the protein CASSPSDRKETQYF. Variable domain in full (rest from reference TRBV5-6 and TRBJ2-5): DAGVTQSPTHLIKTRGQQVTLRCSPKSGHDTVSWYQQALGQGPQFIFQYYEEEERQRGNFPDRFSGHQFPNYSSELNVNALLLGDSALYLCASSPSDRKETQYFGPGTRLLVL.

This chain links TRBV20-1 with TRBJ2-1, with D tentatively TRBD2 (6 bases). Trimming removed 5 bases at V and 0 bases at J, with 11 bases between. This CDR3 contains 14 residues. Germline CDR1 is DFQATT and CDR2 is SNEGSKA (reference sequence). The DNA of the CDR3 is TGCAGTGCTGACCGGGGGAGCTCCTACAATGAGCAGTTCTTC. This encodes CSADRGSSYNEQFF.

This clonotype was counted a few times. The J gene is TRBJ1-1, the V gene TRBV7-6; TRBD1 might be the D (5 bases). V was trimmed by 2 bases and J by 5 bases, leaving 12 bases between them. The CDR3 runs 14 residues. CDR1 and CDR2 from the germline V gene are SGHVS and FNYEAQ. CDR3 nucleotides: TGTGCCAGCAGCTTATTAGGGGATGAAACTGAAGCTTTCTTT. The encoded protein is CASSLLGDETEAFF.

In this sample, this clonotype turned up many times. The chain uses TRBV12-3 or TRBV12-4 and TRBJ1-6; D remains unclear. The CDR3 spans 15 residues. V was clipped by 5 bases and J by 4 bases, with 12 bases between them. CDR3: CASSPLQSYNSPLHF. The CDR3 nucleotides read TGTGCCAGCAGTCCCCTACAGAGTTATAATTCACCCCTCCACTTT.

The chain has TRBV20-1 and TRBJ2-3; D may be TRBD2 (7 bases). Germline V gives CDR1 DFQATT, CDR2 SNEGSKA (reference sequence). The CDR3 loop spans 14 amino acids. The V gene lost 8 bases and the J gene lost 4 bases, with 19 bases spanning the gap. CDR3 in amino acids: CSLLLGGASDTQYF. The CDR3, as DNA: TGCAGTCTTCTCTTAGGGGGGGCTTCAGATACGCAGTATTTT.

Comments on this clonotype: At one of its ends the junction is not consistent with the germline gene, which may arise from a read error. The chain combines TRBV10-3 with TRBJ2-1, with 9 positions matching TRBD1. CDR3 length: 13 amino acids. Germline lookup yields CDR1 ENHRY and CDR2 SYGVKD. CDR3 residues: CTIRGTGNNEQFF. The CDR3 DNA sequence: TGTACCATCAGAGGGACAGGGAACAATGAGCAGTTCTTC.

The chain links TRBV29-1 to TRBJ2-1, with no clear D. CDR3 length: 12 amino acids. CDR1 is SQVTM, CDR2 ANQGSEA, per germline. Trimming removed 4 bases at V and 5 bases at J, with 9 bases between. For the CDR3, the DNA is TGCAGCGTTGGGACCATGAACAATGAGCAGTTCTTC. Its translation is CSVGTMNNEQFF.

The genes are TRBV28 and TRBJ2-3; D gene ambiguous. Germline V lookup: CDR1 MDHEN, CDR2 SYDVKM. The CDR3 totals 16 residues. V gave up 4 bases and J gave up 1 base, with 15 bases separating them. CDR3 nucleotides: TGTGCCAGCAGTTCCCCCCAAAGCGACGGCACAGATACGCAGTATTTT. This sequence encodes CASSSPQSDGTDTQYF.